A selection of T cell receptor beta chains follows, all from one sample in a study of shared clonotypes between healthy human individuals. The assay was immunoSEQ multiplex PCR, and TCRdb's table has in-frame clones only and misses some. The table lists hundreds of thousands of clones, 60% to 75% of them singletons. The sequenced material came from memory CD4+ T cells sorted from blood. All receptors derive from a woman in her twenties or thirties in good health. CDR3s include the opening cysteine and the closing phenylalanine or tryptophan. Clone sizes are given selectively: once, few, many, or a class where the clone is expanded.

once TRBJ2-1 TRBV5-1 CASSLRGQSYNEQFF
- TRBJ1-2 TRBV5-1 CASSFTGTGPYGYTF
- TRBJ2-1 TRBV5-4 CASSLFEGYNEQFF
- TRBJ1-5 TRBV2 CASSEDAQGLSFQPQHF
- TRBJ2-7 TRBV10-3 CAISESRRDRGNEQYF
- TRBJ2-1 TRBV9 CASSVPLAGYNEQFF
- TRBJ2-3 TRBV6-5 CASSWSPTGTDTQYF
- TRBJ2-7 TRBV19 CASTPTSGRSHEQYF
- TRBJ2-3 TRBV29-1 CSATPVGVRGYTDTQYF
few TRBJ1-4 TRBV5-1 CASSLSSNPRDEKLFF
few TRBJ2-7 TRBV2 CASSVGDSRSYEQYF
- TRBJ2-1 TRBV29-1 CSSGTGRGNEQFF
- TRBJ1-4 TRBV7-2 CASSLMVSTNEKLFF
- TRBJ2-3 TRBV28 CAIDSGRARDTQYF
once TRBJ2-7 TRBV7-9 CASSLDHYEQYF
once TRBJ2-4 TRBV19 CASSIATENIQYF
once TRBJ2-5 TRBV7-8 CASSSRGAGETQYF
- TRBJ1-2 TRBV28 CASSPPRYYGYTF
many TRBJ2-1 TRBV7-8 CASSLARVAADEQFF
- TRBJ2-2 TRBV14 CASSVFTGGNTGELFF
- TRBJ1-1 TRBV6-5 CASSYFGQGMNTEAFF
- TRBJ1-1 TRBV7-9 CASSQTGDSTFF
once TRBJ2-1 TRBV9 CASSATLAGVNEQFF
- - TRBV7-2 CASSPTSGQGYEQYF
- TRBJ1-4 TRBV2 CASSRQGSTNEKLFF
few TRBJ1-5 TRBV19 CASSIDRPGRGPQHF
- TRBJ1-1 TRBV28 CASSLGTGGAFF
- TRBJ1-2 TRBV2 CASSAQGVYGYTF
- TRBJ1-5 TRBV28 CATDRAPQPQHF
- TRBJ2-7 TRBV5-1 CASRLTSGGGAEQYF
many TRBJ2-7 TRBV4-1 CASSPGLAGLSEQYF
- TRBJ2-7 TRBV20-1 CSASGRGEQYF
- TRBJ2-5 TRBV19 CASSRTSGQETQYF
- TRBJ2-2 TRBV5-1 CASSLSPSYTGELFF
- TRBJ2-7 TRBV18 CASSPSWGKGEQYF
- TRBJ2-1 TRBV5-1 CASSLGLAGAGEQFF
- TRBJ2-2 TRBV6-1 CASTQGQGWRELFF
- TRBJ2-7 TRBV20-1 CSARDSYEQYF
- TRBJ1-2 TRBV10-2 CASRRQGFGYTF
- TRBJ2-7 TRBV5-1 CASSPPTAGGKSYEQYF
- TRBJ2-5 TRBV10-3 CAIRDAKVKETQYF
- TRBJ2-5 TRBV21-1 CASSNREGQETQYF
- TRBJ2-1 TRBV29-1 CSVSGTSVSFF
- TRBJ1-5 TRBV5-1 CASSGGGSGEPQHF
- TRBJ2-1 TRBV7-3 CASSSHGTSGSYNEQFF
- TRBJ1-1 TRBV18 CASSPGQTENTEAFF
few TRBJ2-2 TRBV4-2 CASSQSDGGTGELFF
- TRBJ1-5 TRBV30 CAWSGGQTRNQPQHF
- TRBJ2-7 TRBV30 CAWSFDGAVYEQYF